The following is a T cell receptor (beta chain) sequence with its context. Clones were sequenced by immunoSEQ multiplex PCR, and TCRdb holds only the in-frame ones, with some missing. Of about 170,000 clones in the sample, more than 65% were seen once. The sample originates from a study of blood T cell repertoires in COVID-19. Study in general: PBMCs, B-cell-depleted T cells, or T cells were the source of the cDNA or gDNA that made up the material.

The source material was peripheral blood. This TCR came from a man between 70 and 80 years old with active or convalescent COVID-19.

CDR3 DNA: TGTGCCAGCAGTACGGACAGGGTACGCGCGACCCAGTACTTC. This codes for CASSTDRVRATQYF. The gene calls are TRBV25-1 and TRBJ2-5, with 8 bases that match TRBD1. This CDR3 spans 14 amino acids. Losses at the gene ends were 5 bases for V and 7 bases for J; bases not matched to a gene: 9. Per the germline V gene, CDR1 is MGHDK and CDR2 is SYGVNS.